The text below deals with one T cell receptor beta chain. Its specific antigen is unknown. Base qualities are not at hand, and no much larger clone is one base apart. Libraries came from the immunoSEQ multiplex PCR assay. The multiplex PCR relied on a mix of 60 forward primers for TCR Vbeta segments and 13 reverse primers for TCR Jbeta segments. Amplification of the CDR3 region of rearranged TCR beta genes was performed with a multiplex PCR assay on genomic DNA. The Illumina HiSeq System was used to sequence the amplified TCR beta libraries as 87-base-pair reads. The original pipeline was this. A later analysis tallied roughly 76 million unique TCR beta chains across the 700 or so repertoires, and around 12 million of those chains were shared by two or more donors. Raw reads were error-corrected and collapsed into unique sequences by a nearest-neighbor algorithm in which closely related sequences were merged to remove PCR and sequencing errors. CDR3 sequences were aligned to IMGT reference sequences to assign V, D and J gene segments. For a sequence to be retained, a match of at least six nucleotides to both a V gene segment and a J gene segment was required. A rearrangement was called productive if the CDR3 had no stop codons and remained in frame with V and J, and every other rearrangement was called non-productive. Following IMGT convention, CDR3 was defined as the stretch from the second conserved V-encoded cysteine to the conserved J-encoded phenylalanine. The earlier analysis of roughly 590 of the donors excluded sequences that lacked an unambiguous match to a single V gene segment. In an earlier analysis of several hundred of the donors, V segments were called functional above 56.7% productive rearrangements and were called segregating when the between-donor standard deviation exceeded 5%. To diagnose cytomegalovirus status from the catalog of TCR beta chain sequences, a statistical classification framework was built. A later analysis assigned V and J genes by comparing TCR nucleotide sequences with IMGT/GENE-DB human TR gene sequences. In a later analysis, CDR3 sequences and most-parsimonious VDJ recombination scenarios were assigned using the TCRdist pipeline. In a later analysis, every TCR beta chain was defined by the combination of its CDR3 amino acid sequence and its V-gene family, and reads without a unique V-gene family were dropped. As a way to deal with suspected cross-contamination and a sequencing artifact, a later analysis dropped nearly 600 nucleotide sequences that were highly shared and had low generation probability. A later analysis calculated a clonal expansion index for each public chain from normalized within-repertoire ranks of inferred template counts. Generation probabilities in a later analysis came from a VDJ recombination model fitted to out-of-frame rearrangements, and those results were checked against IGoR. In a later analysis, TCR-TCR, TCR-HLA and TCR-CMV co-occurrence was scored with hypergeometric tests, and a repertoire-size bias correction was applied to TCR pairs. In a later analysis, false discovery rates were estimated by permuting HLA or CMV assignments 20 times. A later analysis grouped co-occurring TCRs with DBSCAN, adding TCRdist sequence similarity when clustering within HLA-allele-positive subsets. Co-occurrence clustering excluded repertoires with fewer than 30,000 or more than 120,000 public chains, plus five with anomalous nucleotide sharing. TCRdb took this table from immuneACCESS and kept in-frame rearrangements with V and J called. Such tables lack part of the clones; where checked against another copy, unresolved V genes explain under half of the gap, and the rest is unexplained. D and trimming were read from the DNA, whereas the V and J calls and clone size are those reported in that table. For this sample there are under 120,000 clones; 70% appear just once. Roughly 10% of the sample rests with the top ten.

The cohort was made up of 666 healthy bone marrow donors. At the time of sampling, all cohort members were nominally healthy, though unrecorded immune exposures were likely present. The donor was CMV seropositive and belonged to the group of 250 to 300 seropositive cohort members. Each donor provided a peripheral blood sample, and peripheral blood mononuclear cells were used for TCR beta sequencing. The Qiagen DNeasy Blood Extraction Kit was used to extract genomic DNA from the blood cell samples. CDR1 SEHNR and CDR2 FQNEAQ are derived from the germline V gene (reference sequence). V lost 6 bases and J lost 7 bases; the stretch between them is 12 bases long. Taken from cysteine to phenylalanine, the CDR3 has 13 residues. The CDR3 DNA has 39 bases and is translated from base 1. The record originates from a study of cytomegalovirus exposure and HLA in healthy donors (dated by TCRdb to about 2017). With regard to the full study: An earlier analysis of several hundred of the donors reported over 250 Gb of sequence data and 117 million unique TCR beta sequences obtained from around 170 million T cells. Of the 300 to 450 genotyped donors, approximately 83% fell in the genetic ancestry cluster associated with self-reported Caucasian donors. Typing coverage varied by locus: about 620-630 donors for A, B, C, DRB1 and DQB1; approximately 560 for DQA1; about 600 for DPA1; under 490 for DPB1. To study patterns of TCR occurrence, a later analysis re-analyzed previously published TCR beta repertoires from several hundred donors and added high-resolution HLA genotyping. All discovery cohort repertoires had been generated on a single sequencing platform. Donor age, sex, ethnicity and CMV serostatus were collected together with the repertoire data. Class I and class II HLA loci were covered by the typing at four-digit resolution. On average, roughly 200,000 unique TCR beta nucleotide sequences were sequenced per donor among 398 genotyped donors of the cohort, with roughly 18% of those sequences being non-productive. In addition to the first cohort of several hundred subjects, a separate validation cohort of 120 different subjects was used. A later genetic analysis used genome-wide SNP genotypes for about 55% of the 666 donors, treating that subset as a discovery cohort. Approximately 310 gigabases of sequencing data and approximately 84 million unique TCR sequences were included in an early release covering roughly 600 HLA-typed donors. Rather than using new phenotypic data, the later analysis identified candidate immune exposures from TCR beta sequences and from how often those sequences occurred across donors. Four or five DR-DQ haplotypes were treated as single units for association and clustering because of strong linkage in the cohort. The aim of the study was to test whether cataloging public T cell receptors could identify signatures of past pathogen exposure. To predict cytomegalovirus infection status, the study combined high-throughput TCR immunosequencing, statistical association of individual TCRs with disease status, and machine learning. An earlier analysis of 500 to 750 of the donors applied high-throughput TCR beta sequencing to assess whether each TCR beta V gene segment acted as functional or pseudogenic. The study profiled the T cell repertoires of about 640 subjects by immunosequencing and related them to cytomegalovirus serostatus. The paper as a whole reports these results and caveats: Most TCR sequences were seen in very few donors, while some public TCRs were found in many individuals. A later analysis associated 16,951 TCR beta sequences with specific HLA alleles at a false discovery rate of 0.05. According to a later genetic analysis, donors in an Asian-associated ancestry cluster had fewer N-insertions in productive TCRs than the approximately 670-donor mean. According to the authors, the approach could potentially be generalized to other disease states and immunological phenotypes. Roughly uniform sequencing depth across donors was assumed in presence/absence analyses, although this assumption may not hold. The 87-base-pair reads could not distinguish some IMGT-functional V segments, including TRBV6-2 and TRBV6-3, so those segments were excluded. In this cohort, only TCR beta chains were sequenced, and detectable features were limited by the absence of alpha or paired-chain data. Correlated functional status among segregating V segments might reflect linkage disequilibrium, but an unknown experimental factor could not be ruled out. The earlier analysis of approximately 590 of the donors excluded 15 to 20 rarely observed V segments, including chromosome 9 orphons, because counts were too low. The only immune exposure information available for the cohort was CMV serostatus. In a later analysis, the rate of TCR association differed among HLA loci, with DRB1 alleles having the most associated TCRs and HLA-C alleles having the fewest. The study gave a list of 150 to 200 TCR beta chains associated with cytomegalovirus. In a later analysis, HLA-associated TCR beta chains were found to be more clonally expanded and to have lower generation probabilities than equally common non-associated chains. The classifier was reported to diagnose cytomegalovirus status with high specificity and sensitivity in both the original cohort and the validation cohort. A further reported finding was that TCR beta sequences accurately predicted the HLA-A and HLA-B alleles for most subjects in the first cohort. An earlier analysis of approximately 590 of the donors showed that most TCR beta V segments appeared in productive rearrangements either about 90% or about 30% of the time, which broadly matched IMGT annotations. Assigning TCR associations to individual alleles was difficult when HLA alleles, especially DR and DQ, strongly co-occurred. In a later analysis, most CMV-associated TCR beta chains were found to appear HLA-restricted, with HLA associations seemingly driven largely by CMV exposure. A few of the identified cytomegalovirus-associated TCR beta chains were confirmed in vitro to be specific for cytomegalovirus antigens. According to a later analysis, parvovirus B19, influenza, CMV and Epstein-Barr virus appeared linked to several top co-occurrence clusters. HLA typing was unavailable for some donors at each locus, so association tests used only the typed subset. V-gene and J-gene trimming of TCR beta chains was associated with a missense DCLRE1C variant in a later genetic analysis, and the association was replicated in an independent cohort. The sequencing pipeline was judged likely to have produced a cluster of highly shared sequence variants as a technical artifact.

Sequenced material: PBMCs. The chain links TRBV7-9 with TRBJ1-4; TRBD1 might be the D gene, on 6 matching bases. The clonotype was recovered from a man aged 35-49 years in good health and CMV-seropositive. In nucleotide form, the sequence is TGTGCCAGCAGACAGGGAGCAGGTGAAAAACTGTTTTTT. It codes for CASRQGAGEKLFF. The entire variable domain, with the stretches around the CDR3 drawn from the reference TRBV7-9 and TRBJ1-4 proteins, is DTGVSQNPRHKITKRGQNVTFRCDPISEHNRLYWYRQTLGQGPEFLTYFQNEAQLEKSRLLSDRFSAERPKGSFSTLEIQRTEQGDSAMYLCASRQGAGEKLFFGSGTQLSVL.